These 9 T cell receptor beta chains were all obtained from the same sample, sequenced in a study of blood T cell repertoires in COVID-19. Libraries were prepared by immunoSEQ multiplex PCR; TCRdb keeps only in-frame clonotypes and omits some of them. The table has 150,000 to 200,000 clones, about 84% seen once. The sequencing input was peripheral blood. The receptors stem from a woman in her thirties with acute or convalescent COVID-19.

The chain joins TRBV5-1 to TRBJ1-6, with D unclear. The CDR3 sequence is 14 residues long. Between the trimmed V and J ends, which lost 6 bases and 3 bases, there was a span of 10 bases. Germline lookup yields CDR1 SGHRS and CDR2 YFSETQ. In nucleotides, the CDR3 is TGCGCCAGCACCGCGGACTTCTATAATTCACCCCTCCACTTT. Its translation: CASTADFYNSPLHF. Complete variable domain (other parts from reference TRBV5-1 and TRBJ1-6): KAGVTQTPRYLIKTRGQQVTLSCSPISGHRSVSWYQQTPGQGLQFLFEYFSETQRNKGNFPGRFSGRQFSNSRSEMNVSTLELGDSALYLCASTADFYNSPLHFGNGTRLTVT.

V is TRBV25-1 and J is TRBJ2-1; no clear D. Germline V gene lookup returns CDR1 MGHDK and CDR2 SYGVNS. This CDR3 spans 11 amino acids. V was trimmed by 10 bases and J by 6 bases, leaving 10 bases between them. The DNA of the CDR3 is TGTGCCACCTCAGTGGTCAATGAGCAGTTCTTC. The encoded protein is CATSVVNEQFF.

The chain employs TRBV19 and TRBJ1-5; 7 bases are a match to TRBD1. This CDR3 spans 17 amino acids. Germline CDR1 reads LNHDA; CDR2 reads SQIVND (reference sequence). The V segment lost 5 bases and the J segment 0 bases; nucleotides outside the gene matches: 10. The chain's CDR3 is CASSVQGLWYSNQPQHF. The CDR3 coding sequence is TGTGCCAGTAGTGTACAGGGGCTATGGTATAGCAATCAGCCCCAGCATTTT.

This chain joins TRBV6-5 and TRBJ2-1; 9 bases line up with TRBD1. The CDR3 is 14 amino acids. V was clipped by 6 bases and J by 3 bases; unmatched bases: 3. Looked up from germline, CDR1 is MNHEY and CDR2 is SVGAGI. The CDR3 bases are TGTGCCAGCAGATTGACAGGGGGCTACAATGAGCAGTTCTTC. Translation gives CASRLTGGYNEQFF.

The chain couples TRBV28 to TRBJ1-1; 10 bases fit TRBD1. This CDR3 has 14 residues. Trimming removed 6 bases from V and 11 bases from J; junction bases left unmatched: 12. Germline assignment: CDR1 MDHEN and CDR2 SYDVKM. The CDR3 nucleotides read TGTGCCAGCAGCCTCCGACAGGGGGCGCGGGTCGCTTTCTTT. Translated: CASSLRQGARVAFF.

The J gene is TRBJ2-4, the V gene TRBV7-2; 8 bases line up with TRBD1. Germline CDR1 reads SGHTA; CDR2 reads FQGNSA. With 3 bases clipped from V and 3 bases from J, the junction kept 7 bases outside the gene matches. The CDR3 is made up of 16 amino acids. CDR3 sequence: CASSFRRGLVKNIQYF. The CDR3, as DNA: TGTGCCAGCAGCTTTCGCAGGGGGCTAGTCAAAAACATTCAGTACTTC.

V and J are TRBV5-8 and TRBJ2-7; perhaps TRBD1 as D (6 bases). V lost 1 base and J lost 4, with 9 bases in between. This CDR3 region has 13 residues. Germline V gene lookup returns CDR1 SGHTS and CDR2 YDEGEE. The chain's CDR3 is CASSLQGRYEQYF. The CDR3 bases are TGTGCCAGCAGCTTGCAGGGGCGATACGAGCAGTACTTC.

The chain joins TRBV5-1 to TRBJ1-2, with D tentatively TRBD1 (6 bases). V was trimmed by 2 bases and J by 6 bases, leaving 11 bases between them. The CDR3 spans 13 residues. Germline loops: CDR1 SGHRS, CDR2 YFSETQ. This CDR3 reads CASSFAQGDGYTF. The DNA of the CDR3 is TGCGCCAGCAGCTTTGCACAGGGAGATGGCTACACCTTC.

The rearrangement links TRBV10-2 to TRBJ1-2; D not certain. Germline CDR1 WSHSY, CDR2 SAAADI. The length of the CDR3 is 13 residues. Trimming removed 2 bases from V and 4 bases from J, with 8 bases in between. CDR3 DNA: TGCGCCAGCAGTGAGACAGCTTCCTATGGCTACACCTTC. This encodes CASSETASYGYTF.